A single sample gave rise to the 13 T cell receptor beta chains below, sequenced in a study of shared clonotypes between healthy human individuals. The table came from immunoSEQ multiplex PCR; TCRdb's copy has only in-frame clones and leaves some out. The data contain 2 million to 3 million clones, over 85% of them singletons. Sequencing input: naive CD4+ T cells sorted from blood. Subset defined: CD45RA+ positively selected. Source of these receptors: a man younger than 35 in good health.

The chain recombines TRBV23-1 with TRBJ1-4; D may be TRBD1 (6 bases). TRBV23-1 is assigned to the ORF class and has an uncertain function. The CDR3 sequence is 16 residues long. V dropped 4 bases and J dropped 0 bases, with 12 bases sitting between them. CDR3 DNA: TGCGCCAGCAGTCTGGACAGACCTGCAACTAATGAAAAACTGTTTTTT. Translating gives CASSLDRPATNEKLFF.

Details on this clone: Other nucleotide sequences from this sample produce the same CDR3. The chain carries TRBV18 and TRBJ1-1; 7 bases line up with TRBD1. CDR1 and CDR2 (germline): KGHSH, LQKENI. There are 16 residues in the CDR3. The V and J ends lost 2 bases and 0 bases, in that order; junction bases with no gene match: 6. The CDR3 sequence is CASSPRQGELNTEAFF. Here the CDR3 DNA reads TGTGCCAGCTCACCAAGGCAGGGGGAGCTGAACACTGAAGCTTTCTTT.

The rearrangement uses TRBV4-3 and TRBJ1-5; 10 bases align to TRBD1. From germline, CDR1 is LGHNA and CDR2 YSLEER. V shed 0 bases and J 5 bases; nucleotides not matched to a gene: 1. This CDR3 has 15 residues. The CDR3 region has the DNA TGCGCCAGCAGCCAAGAGACAGGGGGCGATCAGCCCCAGCATTTT. Protein product: CASSQETGGDQPQHF.

This clone was observed once. Other DNA variants within this sample encode the same CDR3. V is TRBV6-5 and J is TRBJ1-3, with D hard to call. The CDR3 spans 11 residues. The V gene lost 6 bases and the J gene lost 8 bases, with 8 bases spanning the gap. Germline values: CDR1 MNHEY, CDR2 SVGAGI. This CDR3 reads CASRRADTIYF. Here the CDR3 DNA reads TGTGCCAGCAGGAGGGCAGACACCATATATTTT.

The chain recombines TRBV5-1 with TRBJ2-3; TRBD2 matches 12 bases. This CDR3 has 16 residues. Germline CDR1 is SGHRS and CDR2 is YFSETQ. Trimming cost V 0 bases and J 5 bases; bases outside gene matches: 4. The CDR3 here is CASSLGSSGGEDTQYF. CDR3 sequence (DNA): TGCGCCAGCAGCTTGGGTTCTAGCGGGGGGGAAGATACGCAGTATTTT.

This chain uses TRBV5-4 with TRBJ2-1; 9 nucleotides agree with TRBD1. Germline CDR1 reads SGHNT; CDR2 reads YYREEE (reference sequence). This CDR3 has 15 residues. V gave up 0 bases and J gave up 5 bases; unmatched junction bases: 3. Written as DNA, the CDR3 is TGTGCCAGCAGCTTGGACAGGGGGCCCAACAATGAGCAGTTCTTC. It codes for CASSLDRGPNNEQFF.

This chain links TRBV6-5 with TRBJ2-7, with D hard to call. This CDR3 comprises 11 residues. V lost 6 bases and J lost 6, with 9 bases in between. The V gene's germline CDR1 is MNHEY and CDR2 SVGAGI. DNA of the CDR3: TGTGCCAGCAGCTGGAACACCGAGCAGTACTTC. The encoded protein is CASSWNTEQYF.

Note on this clone: At the DNA level, this CDR3 is encoded by other sequences in the same sample as well. The chain recombines TRBV19 with TRBJ1-5; TRBD1 matches 7 bases. Germline V lookup: CDR1 LNHDA, CDR2 SQIVND (reference sequence). The CDR3 has 14 amino acids. V trimming: 3 bases; J trimming: 4 bases; junction bases outside the gene matches: 3. CDR3 bases: TGTGCCAGTAGTATGGTACAGGGGAATCAGCCCCAGCATTTT. It translates to CASSMVQGNQPQHF.

V gene TRBV30 combines with J gene TRBJ1-5; the D gene is possibly TRBD1 (5 bases). Germline loops: CDR1 GTSNPN, CDR2 SVGIG (reference sequence). The CDR3 has 16 amino acids. V was clipped by 0 bases and J by 6 bases, with 18 bases between them. The CDR3 coding sequence is TGTGCCTGGAGTGTAAGCAACCGGGGCTTAAGTCAGCCCCAGCATTTT. It is translated as CAWSVSNRGLSQPQHF.

The V and J genes are TRBV5-4 and TRBJ2-5; 10 bases map to TRBD1. Germline V CDR1 and CDR2: SGHNT, YYREEE (reference sequence). The CDR3 is made up of 16 amino acids. V trimming: 4 bases; J trimming: 2 bases; junction bases outside the gene matches: 8. The CDR3 DNA follows: TGTGCCAGCAGCACCGCCGGGACAGGGGCGCAAGAGACCCAGTACTTC. This sequence encodes CASSTAGTGAQETQYF.

V is TRBV7-9 and J is TRBJ2-3; 8 positions agree with TRBD2. The junction had 4 bases not matched to a gene; V was cut back by 1 base and J by 4 bases. Per germline, CDR1 SEHNR and CDR2 FQNEAQ (reference sequence). The CDR3 is made up of 15 amino acids. The CDR3 coding sequence is TGTGCCAGCAGCTTAGATCCAGCGGGGGCAGATACGCAGTATTTT. It is translated as CASSLDPAGADTQYF.

The genes are TRBV9 and TRBJ2-2; 7 nucleotides line up with TRBD1. The trim removed 0 bases at V and 5 bases at J, leaving 7 bases unmatched. Germline CDR1 is SGDLS and CDR2 is YYNGEE. CDR3 length: 16 amino acids. The chain's CDR3 is CASSVADSRGTGELFF. CDR3 nucleotide sequence: TGTGCCAGCAGCGTAGCTGATAGCAGGGGGACCGGGGAGCTGTTTTTT.

This clone came up a few times. V usage is TRBV28 and J usage is TRBJ1-5; TRBD1 matches at 8 bases. J was trimmed by 5 bases and V by 4 bases; bases with no gene match: 7. From germline, CDR1 is MDHEN and CDR2 SYDVKM. CDR3 length: 15 residues. The chain's CDR3 is CASSYGDRNDQPQHF. Here the CDR3 DNA reads TGTGCCAGCAGTTATGGGGACAGGAACGATCAGCCCCAGCATTTT.